This TCR beta chain was captured by sequencing in a study of technical replicates of blood from a few donors. Here immunoSEQ multiplex PCR was the method, and the copy in TCRdb shows in-frame clones only, minus some. The data show fewer than 85,000 clones, just under 95% seen once. Germline values: CDR1 SGHDN, CDR2 FVKESK. V gave up 4 bases and J gave up 4 bases; unmatched junction bases: 6. The CDR3 is 14 residues long. The specimen was T cells isolated from PBMCs. This chain links TRBV14 with TRBJ2-5; 7 bases map to TRBD2. The clonotype was recovered from a human donor in good health. CDR3 sequence: CASSPGRELETQYF. The DNA of the CDR3 is TGTGCCAGCAGCCCGGGGCGGGAGTTAGAGACCCAGTACTTC.